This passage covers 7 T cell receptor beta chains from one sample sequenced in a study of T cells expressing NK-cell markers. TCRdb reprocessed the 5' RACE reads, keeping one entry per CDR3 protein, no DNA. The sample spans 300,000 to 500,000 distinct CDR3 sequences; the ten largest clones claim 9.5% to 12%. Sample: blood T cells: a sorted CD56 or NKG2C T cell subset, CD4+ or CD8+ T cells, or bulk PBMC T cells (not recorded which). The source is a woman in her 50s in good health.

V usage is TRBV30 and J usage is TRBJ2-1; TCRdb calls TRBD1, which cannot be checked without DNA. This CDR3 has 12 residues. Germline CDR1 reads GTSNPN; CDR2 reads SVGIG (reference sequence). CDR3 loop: CAWSVRGVEQFF.

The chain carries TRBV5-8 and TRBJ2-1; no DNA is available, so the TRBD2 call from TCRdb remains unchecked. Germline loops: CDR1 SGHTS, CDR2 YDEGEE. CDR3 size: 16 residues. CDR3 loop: CASSLEREAAHNEQFF.

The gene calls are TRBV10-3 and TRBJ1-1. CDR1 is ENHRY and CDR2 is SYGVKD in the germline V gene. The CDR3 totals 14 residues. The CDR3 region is CAISDWTGRTEAFF.

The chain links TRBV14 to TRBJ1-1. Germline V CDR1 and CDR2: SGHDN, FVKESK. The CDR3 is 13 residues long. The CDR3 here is CASSQMEGTEAFF.

The CDR3 sequence is CASSSSGRQETQYF. The chain combines TRBV5-1 with TRBJ2-5; TCRdb's D gene call, TRBD1, goes unchecked for lack of DNA. Looked up from germline, CDR1 is SGHRS and CDR2 is YFSETQ. CDR3 length equals 14 residues.

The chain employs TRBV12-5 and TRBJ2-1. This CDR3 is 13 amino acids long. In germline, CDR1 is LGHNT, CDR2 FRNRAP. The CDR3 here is CASGLVRGQEQFF.

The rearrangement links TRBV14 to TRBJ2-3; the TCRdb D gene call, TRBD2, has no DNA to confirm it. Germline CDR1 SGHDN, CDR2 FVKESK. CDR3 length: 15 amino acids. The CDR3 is CASSQTSAFTDTQYF.